This paragraph covers one T cell receptor beta chain sequence. Germline assignment: CDR1 SGHAT and CDR2 FQNNGV. V lost 5 bases, J lost 0 bases, and 5 bases lay in between. This CDR3 is built from 13 residues. These data belong to a study of T cell responses to AZD1222 COVID-19 vaccine. Assay: immunoSEQ multiplex PCR; the TCRdb copy retains only in-frame clones and omits some. The sample contains about 150,000 clones, around 90% of which appear only once. This sequence joins TRBV11-2 and TRBJ2-1; tentative D call: TRBD2 (5 bases). This specimen consisted of peripheral blood, obtained on day 0 of AZD1222 vaccination. The clonotype was recovered from an adult in good health. CDR3 sequence: CASSLASYNEQFF. DNA of the CDR3: TGTGCCAGCAGCCTAGCCTCCTACAATGAGCAGTTCTTC.